A single sample is the source of the 18 T cell receptor beta chains below, sequenced in a study of T cell responses to AZD1222 COVID-19 vaccine. Method: immunoSEQ multiplex PCR; TCRdb's copy keeps in-frame clones and lacks some. The data hold roughly 180,000 clones, with 94% observed a single time. The sample was peripheral blood, taken 28 days after the second AZD1222 dose. The source of these receptors is an adult who received the AZD1222 COVID-19 vaccine.

The chain is built from TRBV10-2 and TRBJ2-7; 7 nucleotides agree with TRBD2. The CDR3 contains 14 residues. Germline-derived CDR1 and CDR2 are WSHSY and SAAADI. V dropped 6 bases and J dropped 3; count of bases not matched to a gene: 8. This CDR3 is CASRDNRGDYEQYF. The DNA of the CDR3 is TGCGCCAGCAGGGACAACCGGGGGGACTACGAGCAGTACTTC.

This rearrangement joins TRBV10-3 to TRBJ1-1, with 7 bases matching TRBD1. Unmatched junction bases numbered 13, after V lost 6 bases and J lost 0 bases. The CDR3 loop spans 17 amino acids. The germline V gene encodes CDR1 ENHRY and CDR2 SYGVKD. CDR3 region: CAISLSSGTAMNTEAFF. For the CDR3, the DNA is TGTGCCATCAGCCTCTCCTCGGGGACAGCAATGAACACTGAAGCTTTCTTT.

The chain couples TRBV19 to TRBJ1-3, with 7 positions matching TRBD1. CDR1 is LNHDA, CDR2 SQIVND, per germline (reference sequence). The CDR3 contains 16 residues. With 0 bases clipped from V and 0 bases from J, the junction kept 2 bases outside the gene matches. In DNA, the CDR3 is TGTGCCAGTAGTATAGATTGGGACAGCTCTGGAAACACCATATATTTT. Translated: CASSIDWDSSGNTIYF. Looking up the rest from reference TRBV19 and TRBJ1-3 gives the full variable domain: DGGITQSPKYLFRKEGQNVTLSCEQNLNHDAMYWYRQDPGQGLRLIYYSQIVNDFQKGDIAEGYSVSREKKESFPLTVTSAQKNPTAFYLCASSIDWDSSGNTIYFGEGSWLTVV.

The rearrangement links TRBV29-1 to TRBJ1-2; tentatively, D is TRBD1 (5 bases). CDR3 length equals 12 residues. The germline V gene encodes CDR1 SQVTM and CDR2 ANQGSEA. The V gene lost 8 bases and the J gene lost 6 bases, with 16 bases spanning the gap. CDR3 protein: CSRDGRYDGYTF. CDR3 coding DNA: TGCAGCCGGGACGGGAGGTATGATGGCTACACCTTC.

The rearrangement uses TRBV11-2 and TRBJ1-3, with no clear D. V lost 4 bases and J 8 bases, leaving 12 bases between the germline ends. The germline V gene encodes CDR1 SGHAT and CDR2 FQNNGV. The CDR3 length is 13 residues. The CDR3 DNA follows: TGTGCCAGCAGCTGGGCCCTTGACGACACCATATATTTT. Amino acid sequence: CASSWALDDTIYF.

This chain links TRBV25-1 with TRBJ1-1; D ambiguous. The CDR3 covers 14 residues. Germline lookup yields CDR1 MGHDK and CDR2 SYGVNS. Trimming cost V 7 bases and J 2 bases, with 14 bases left between them. This CDR3 reads CASTPLGLNTEAFF. The CDR3, as DNA: TGTGCCAGCACCCCTCTGGGCCTAAACACTGAAGCTTTCTTT.

V is TRBV2 and J is TRBJ1-5, with D possibly TRBD1 on 6 matching bases. V dropped 8 bases and J dropped 0 bases, with 11 bases sitting between them. Germline lookup yields CDR1 SNHLY and CDR2 FYNNEI. The CDR3 covers 14 residues. This CDR3 is CASRGLPSNQPQHF. The CDR3 DNA reads TGTGCCAGCCGGGGGCTTCCTAGCAATCAGCCCCAGCATTTT.

The chain employs TRBV19 and TRBJ1-2, with D hard to call. The V end was cut by 8 bases, the J end by 1 base, with 11 bases between. The CDR3 is made up of 13 amino acids. Germline CDR1 reads LNHDA; CDR2 reads SQIVND (reference sequence). This CDR3 reads CASGVGDNYGYTF. CDR3 coding DNA: TGTGCCAGTGGAGTCGGGGATAACTATGGCTACACCTTC.

The rearrangement uses TRBV30 and TRBJ1-5; no firm D call. This CDR3 comprises 12 residues. Trimming took 1 base from V and 5 from J, leaving 6 bases between them. Germline lookup yields CDR1 GTSNPN and CDR2 SVGIG (reference sequence). DNA for the CDR3: TGTGCCTGGAGTGGAAACTATCAGCCCCAGCATTTT. This sequence encodes CAWSGNYQPQHF.

V and J are TRBV5-1 and TRBJ2-5; 9 bases fit TRBD2. The CDR3 totals 16 residues. CDR1 SGHRS and CDR2 YFSETQ come from the germline V gene. V lost 0 bases to trimming and J lost 1 base; unmatched junction nucleotides: 4. The DNA of the CDR3 is TGCGCCAGCAGCTTGGGTCTACTAGCGGGCCAAGAGACCCAGTACTTC. It codes for CASSLGLLAGQETQYF.

This clone was counted a single time. The rearrangement uses TRBV5-4 and TRBJ1-4; the D is unclear. Per germline, CDR1 SGHNT and CDR2 YYREEE (reference sequence). Trimming took off 0 bases at V and 1 base at J, with 4 bases between the two ends. The CDR3 is 14 residues long. The CDR3 region is CASSLGGTNEKLFF. For the CDR3, the DNA is TGTGCCAGCAGCTTGGGGGGAACTAATGAAAAACTGTTTTTT.

This sequence joins TRBV19 and TRBJ1-2; TRBD1 matches 9 bases. Trimming cost V 7 bases and J 6 bases; bases outside gene matches: 9. Germline lookup yields CDR1 LNHDA and CDR2 SQIVND (reference sequence). CDR3 length equals 14 residues. CDR3 DNA sequence: TGTGCCAGTACCCCACCCGGACAGGGGAATGGCTACACCTTC. It translates to CASTPPGQGNGYTF.

This chain joins TRBV28 and TRBJ1-1, with 7 positions matching TRBD1. CDR3 length equals 13 residues. CDR1 is MDHEN and CDR2 is SYDVKM in the germline V gene. Trimming took 6 bases from V and 7 from J; bases not matched to a gene: 8. CDR3 region: CASRGTGQDEAFF. DNA of the CDR3: TGTGCCAGCAGAGGAACCGGACAGGATGAAGCTTTCTTT.

The chain carries TRBV18 and TRBJ1-5, with D hard to call. This CDR3 has 15 residues. The V end lost 3 bases, the J end lost 6 bases, and 15 bases lay between the germline ends. CDR1 KGHSH and CDR2 LQKENI come from the germline V gene. The CDR3 loop is CASSPGPLVGQPQHF. CDR3 nucleotide sequence: TGTGCCAGCTCACCCGGACCCTTAGTCGGTCAGCCCCAGCATTTT.

This chain uses TRBV11-2 with TRBJ1-2; D call uncertain. Germline V gene sequence: CDR1 SGHAT, CDR2 FQNNGV. Trimming removed 4 bases from V and 5 bases from J, with 23 bases in between. CDR3 length equals 17 residues. The CDR3 sequence is CASSSSFGPRSQYGYTF. CDR3 nucleotide sequence: TGTGCCAGCAGCTCATCCTTCGGCCCCCGGTCTCAGTATGGCTACACCTTC.

V gene TRBV2 combines with J gene TRBJ1-5, with D unclear. With 6 bases removed from V and 4 bases from J, the gap between germline ends came to 19 bases. Germline V CDR1 and CDR2: SNHLY, FYNNEI. The CDR3 is 16 amino acids. CDR3 bases: TGTGCCAGCAGGATGTCAGGTCCCGTTCGTAATCAGCCCCAGCATTTT. It codes for CASRMSGPVRNQPQHF.

Only one count was recorded for this clone. The rearrangement links TRBV19 to TRBJ1-4; D is unclear. The CDR3 spans 12 residues. Looked up from germline, CDR1 is LNHDA and CDR2 is SQIVND (reference sequence). Trimming shortened V by 6 bases and J by 7 bases, and 9 bases separated the two germline ends. The CDR3, as DNA: TGTGCCAGTAGACTGCGCGGTGAAAAACTGTTTTTT. It yields the protein CASRLRGEKLFF.

The chain links TRBV4-1 to TRBJ1-2; D is undetermined. The CDR3 loop spans 12 amino acids. Deletions cut 1 base from V and 7 bases from J, with 7 bases between. Germline V gene data show CDR1 as MGHRA and CDR2 as YSYEKL. The CDR3 loop reads CASSQVAVGYTF. Here the CDR3 DNA reads TGCGCCAGCAGCCAAGTTGCGGTTGGCTACACCTTC.